Included here is one T cell receptor (beta chain) sequence, with context. This clonotype has ten or more counts. The antigen it recognizes is unknown. The sample holds no much larger clone one base away, and base qualities are not on file. The data derive from a study of breast tumors, draining lymph nodes, adjacent tissues (dated by TCRdb to 2016 to 2018). Study-level background: Breast cancer patients provided tumor, adjacent nontumor tissue and axillary lymph nodes, and the study compared the TCR beta repertoires across these three sources. In human breast cancer, the study set out to evaluate how tumor, surrounding tissue and draining lymph node repertoires relate to one another and whether T cells may move between these sites. What the research found in general, with its limitations: Tumor and nontumor tissue repertoires were significantly more similar in luminal-like than in basal-like breast cancer. The data were considered consistent with the idea that most tumor T cells come from the lymph node and then expand in tumor tissue. T-cell repertoire diversity in tumors was found to be lower than in lymph nodes but higher than in nontumor tissue, and preferential V and J gene usage was observed. The study presented the conclusion that tumor T cells originate in lymph nodes as consistent with a hypothesis, not as something directly demonstrated.

Lymph node samples were obtained from the axillary draining lymph nodes of breast cancer patients. Sequenced using an Illumina HiSeq 2000. TCR beta chain libraries were generated through multiplex PCR amplification. The amplified TCR beta chain products were analyzed by high-throughput sequencing. TCRdb cleaned the public reads at Q25 with fastp, built clones with MiXCR and kept in-frame beta chains. Every entry covers one CDR3 protein and lists the most common genes and DNA from its rows. The sample table records about 110,000 distinct CDR3 sequences; more than 25% of these occur just once. The ten most abundant clones make up around 5.9% of the sample. The receptor was isolated from a female donor with breast cancer. Some clones in this sample may be carry-over from other donors' samples. Material: axillary lymph node tissue.

Here the CDR3 is given as CASRSGTSPSYEQYF. The sequenced DNA: TGTGCCAGCAGGTCCGGGACTAGCCCATCCTACGAGCAGTACTTC. This chain is built from TRBV5-4 and TRBJ2-7, and TRBD2 matches 9 of the central bases. From the cysteine through the phenylalanine, the CDR3 covers 15 amino acids. Of the read, only the CDR3 DNA is kept; its 45 bases are in frame from base 1. CDR1 and CDR2, per the germline V gene (reference sequence), are SGHNT and YYREEE. Trimming takes 5 bases off V and 1 base off J; junction bases not matched to a gene: 7. Beyond the CDR3, the reference TRBV5-4 and TRBJ2-7 genes provide the residues; the full variable domain reads: ETGVTQSPTHLIKTRGQQVTLRCSSQSGHNTVSWYQQALGQGPQFIFQYYREEENGRGNFPPRFSGLQFPNYSSELNVNALELDDSALYLCASRSGTSPSYEQYFGPGTRLTVT.